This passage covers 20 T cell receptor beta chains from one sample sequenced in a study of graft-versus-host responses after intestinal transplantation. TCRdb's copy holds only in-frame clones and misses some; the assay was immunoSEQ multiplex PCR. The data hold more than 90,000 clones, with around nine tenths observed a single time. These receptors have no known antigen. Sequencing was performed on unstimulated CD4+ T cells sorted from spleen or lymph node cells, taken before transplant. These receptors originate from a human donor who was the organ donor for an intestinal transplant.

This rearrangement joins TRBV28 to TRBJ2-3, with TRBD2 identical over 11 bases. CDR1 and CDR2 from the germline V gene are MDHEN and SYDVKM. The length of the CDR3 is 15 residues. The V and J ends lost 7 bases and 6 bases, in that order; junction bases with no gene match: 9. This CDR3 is CASTTSGIWADTQYF. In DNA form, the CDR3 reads TGTGCCAGCACGACTAGCGGGATATGGGCGGATACGCAGTATTTT.

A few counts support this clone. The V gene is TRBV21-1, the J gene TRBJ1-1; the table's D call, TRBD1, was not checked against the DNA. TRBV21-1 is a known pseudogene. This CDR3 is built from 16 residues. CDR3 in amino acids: CASSRGAGGKNTEAFF. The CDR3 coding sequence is TGTGCCAGCAGCCGTGGTGCAGGGGGAAAAAACACTGAAGCTTTCTTT.

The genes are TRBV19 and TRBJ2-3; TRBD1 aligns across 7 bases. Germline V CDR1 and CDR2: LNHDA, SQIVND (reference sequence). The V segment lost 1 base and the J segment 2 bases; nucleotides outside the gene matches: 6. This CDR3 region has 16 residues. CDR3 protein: CASSIGQGMNTDTQYF. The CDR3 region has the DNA TGTGCCAGTAGTATAGGACAGGGAATGAACACAGATACGCAGTATTTT.

CDR3 loop: CAWSAATGELFF. The CDR3 DNA sequence: TGTGCCTGGAGTGCGGCGACCGGGGAGCTGTTTTTT. The rearrangement links TRBV30 to TRBJ2-2; D remains unclear. The CDR3 runs 12 residues. Germline CDR1 and CDR2: GTSNPN and SVGIG (reference sequence). V was pared by 1 base and J by 5 bases, with 5 bases between.

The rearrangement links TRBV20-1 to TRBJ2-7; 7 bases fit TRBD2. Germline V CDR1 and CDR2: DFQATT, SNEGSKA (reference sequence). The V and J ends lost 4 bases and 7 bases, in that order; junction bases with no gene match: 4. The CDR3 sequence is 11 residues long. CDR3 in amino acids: CSAMGGTEQYF. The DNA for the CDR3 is TGCAGTGCTATGGGAGGGACGGAGCAGTACTTC.

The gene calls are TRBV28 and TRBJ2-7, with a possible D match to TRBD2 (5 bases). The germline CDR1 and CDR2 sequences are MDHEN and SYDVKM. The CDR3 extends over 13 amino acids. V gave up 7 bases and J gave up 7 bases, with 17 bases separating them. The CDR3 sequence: CASKLAGRREQYF. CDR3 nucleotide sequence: TGTGCCAGCAAGCTGGCGGGCCGACGGGAGCAGTACTTC.

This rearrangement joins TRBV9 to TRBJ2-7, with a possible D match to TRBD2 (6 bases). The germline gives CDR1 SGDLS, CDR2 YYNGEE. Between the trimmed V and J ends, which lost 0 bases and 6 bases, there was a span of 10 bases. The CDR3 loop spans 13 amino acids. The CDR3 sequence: CASSVGASVEQYF. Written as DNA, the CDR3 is TGTGCCAGCAGCGTAGGGGCTAGCGTCGAGCAGTACTTC. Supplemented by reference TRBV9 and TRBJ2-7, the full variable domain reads DSGVTQTPKHLITATGQRVTLRCSPRSGDLSVYWYQQSLDQGLQFLIQYYNGEERAKGNILERFSAQQFPDLHSELNLSSLELGDSALYFCASSVGASVEQYFGPGTRLTVT.

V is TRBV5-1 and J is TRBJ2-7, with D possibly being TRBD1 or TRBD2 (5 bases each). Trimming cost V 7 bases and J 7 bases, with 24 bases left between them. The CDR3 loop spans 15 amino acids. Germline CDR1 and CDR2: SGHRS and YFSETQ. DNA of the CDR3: TGCGCCAGCCAAAGGGACGCCGGCGTCTCGTGGGAGCAGTACTTC. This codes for CASQRDAGVSWEQYF.

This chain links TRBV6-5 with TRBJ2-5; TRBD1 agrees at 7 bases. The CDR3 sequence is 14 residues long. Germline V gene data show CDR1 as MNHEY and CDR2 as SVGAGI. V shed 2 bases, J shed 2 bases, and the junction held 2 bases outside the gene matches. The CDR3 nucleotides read TGTGCCAGCAGTTACCGGGACAGTCAAGAGACCCAGTACTTC. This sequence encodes CASSYRDSQETQYF.

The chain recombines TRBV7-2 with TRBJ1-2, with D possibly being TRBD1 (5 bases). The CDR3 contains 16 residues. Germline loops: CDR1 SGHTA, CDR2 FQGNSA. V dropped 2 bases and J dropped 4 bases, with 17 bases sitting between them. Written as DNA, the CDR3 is TGTGCCAGCAGCTTACACGTCAGGGTCGGAAGCTATGGCTACACCTTC. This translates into CASSLHVRVGSYGYTF.

The CDR3 DNA is TGTGCCAGCAGTTTCCACAGGGGAGGCACAGATACGCAGTATTTT. It translates to CASSFHRGGTDTQYF. The chain uses TRBV28 and TRBJ2-3; the match to TRBD1 covers 7 bases. The CDR3 has 15 residues. J gave up 1 base and V 3 bases, and 4 bases lay outside the gene matches. In germline, CDR1 is MDHEN, CDR2 SYDVKM.

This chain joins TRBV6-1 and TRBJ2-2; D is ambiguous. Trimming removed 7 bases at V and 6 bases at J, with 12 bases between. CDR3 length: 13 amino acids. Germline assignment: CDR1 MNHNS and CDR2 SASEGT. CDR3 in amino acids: CASILTSPGELFF. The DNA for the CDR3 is TGTGCCAGCATATTAACATCCCCCGGGGAGCTGTTTTTT.

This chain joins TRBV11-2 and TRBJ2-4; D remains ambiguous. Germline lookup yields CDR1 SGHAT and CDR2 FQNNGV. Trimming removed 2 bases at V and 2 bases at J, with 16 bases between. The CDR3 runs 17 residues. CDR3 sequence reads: CASSLNGVGLTKNIQYF. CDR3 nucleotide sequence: TGTGCCAGCAGCTTAAATGGGGTTGGCCTAACCAAAAACATTCAGTACTTC.

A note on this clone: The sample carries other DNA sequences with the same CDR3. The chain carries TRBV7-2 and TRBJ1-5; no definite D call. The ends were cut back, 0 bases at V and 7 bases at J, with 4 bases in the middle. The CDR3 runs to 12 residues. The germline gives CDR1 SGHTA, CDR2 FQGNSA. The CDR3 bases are TGTGCCAGCAGCTTAGCCGGCCAGCCCCAGCATTTT. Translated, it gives CASSLAGQPQHF.

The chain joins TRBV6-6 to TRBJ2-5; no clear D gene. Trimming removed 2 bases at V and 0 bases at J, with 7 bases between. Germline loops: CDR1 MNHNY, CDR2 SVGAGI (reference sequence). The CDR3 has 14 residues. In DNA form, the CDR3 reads TGTGCCAGCAGTTACGATAGGTACCAAGAGACCCAGTACTTC. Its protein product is CASSYDRYQETQYF.

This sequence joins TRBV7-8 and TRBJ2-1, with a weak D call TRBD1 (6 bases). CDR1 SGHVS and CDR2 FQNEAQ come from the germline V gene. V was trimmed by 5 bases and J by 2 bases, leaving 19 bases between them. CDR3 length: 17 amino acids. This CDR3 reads CASSAGHTGMTYNEQFF. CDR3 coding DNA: TGTGCCAGCAGCGCAGGTCATACAGGGATGACCTACAATGAGCAGTTCTTC.

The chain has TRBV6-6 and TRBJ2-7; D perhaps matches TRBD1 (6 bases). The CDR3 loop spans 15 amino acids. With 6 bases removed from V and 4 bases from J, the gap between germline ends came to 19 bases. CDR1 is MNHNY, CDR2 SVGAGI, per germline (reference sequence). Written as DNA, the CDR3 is TGTGCCAGCAGACCCTGGGCAGGGGAACTTTACGAGCAGTACTTC. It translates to CASRPWAGELYEQYF.

CDR3 protein: CASRYNRENEQYF. DNA of the CDR3: TGTGCCAGCAGGTATAACAGGGAAAACGAGCAGTACTTC. V and J are TRBV6-1 and TRBJ2-7; D may be TRBD1 (6 bases). In germline, CDR1 is MNHNS, CDR2 SASEGT. Trimming left V 6 bases short and J 5 bases short, with 14 bases between. The CDR3 is 13 residues long.

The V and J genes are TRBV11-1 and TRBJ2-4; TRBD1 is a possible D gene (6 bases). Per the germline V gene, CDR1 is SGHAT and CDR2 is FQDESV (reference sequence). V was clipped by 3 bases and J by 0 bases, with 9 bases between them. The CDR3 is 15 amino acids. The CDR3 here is CASSLGHLAKNIQYF. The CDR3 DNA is TGTGCCAGCAGCTTGGGACATTTAGCCAAAAACATTCAGTACTTC. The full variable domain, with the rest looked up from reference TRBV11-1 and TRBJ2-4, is EAEVAQSPRYKITEKSQAVAFWCDPISGHATLYWYRQILGQGPELLVQFQDESVVDDSQLPKDRFSAERLKGVDSTLKIQPAELGDSAMYLCASSLGHLAKNIQYFGAGTRLSVL.

For the CDR3, the DNA is TGTGCCAGCAGTGAAGTCGTTAGGGAGCAGTTCTTC. Translation gives CASSEVVREQFF. The J gene is TRBJ2-1, the V gene TRBV6-5; D not certain. V was cut by 5 bases and J by 10 bases, with 12 bases left in between. The CDR3 runs to 12 residues. The germline V gene encodes CDR1 MNHEY and CDR2 SVGAGI.